This TCR beta chain was retrieved from a study of graft-versus-host responses after intestinal transplantation. Study-wide context: Recipients across the board were started on anti-thymocyte globulin induction, then kept on tacrolimus and steroids for 2 to 4 years. Overall study findings and caveats: Individuals carrying graft-donor T cell macrochimerism showed high graft-versus-host to host-versus-graft clonal ratios in allografts. Recipient bone marrow held GvH clones, some seen earlier in ileum or blood. Declines in HvG clones occurring early post-transplant were associated with peak circulating GvH clone levels.

As concerns this clone: What it binds is not known.

This CDR3 region has 15 residues. The V gene lost 5 bases and the J gene lost 1 base, with 11 bases spanning the gap. Germline V lookup: CDR1 MRHNA, CDR2 SNTAGT. Data came from immunoSEQ multiplex PCR; TCRdb stores just in-frame clones and leaves some out. The sample lists tens of thousands of clones; roughly 93% were seen once. The chain has TRBV6-4 and TRBJ2-2; D is ambiguous. The specimen comprised PBMCs, sampled about 800 days after a first intestinal transplant, on the day of a second. This TCR was recovered from a human patient who received an intestinal transplant, so some T cells may come from the graft donor. Here the CDR3 DNA reads TGTGCCAGCAGTATTGGGGAACAGAACACCGGGGAGCTGTTTTTT. Translating it yields CASSIGEQNTGELFF.